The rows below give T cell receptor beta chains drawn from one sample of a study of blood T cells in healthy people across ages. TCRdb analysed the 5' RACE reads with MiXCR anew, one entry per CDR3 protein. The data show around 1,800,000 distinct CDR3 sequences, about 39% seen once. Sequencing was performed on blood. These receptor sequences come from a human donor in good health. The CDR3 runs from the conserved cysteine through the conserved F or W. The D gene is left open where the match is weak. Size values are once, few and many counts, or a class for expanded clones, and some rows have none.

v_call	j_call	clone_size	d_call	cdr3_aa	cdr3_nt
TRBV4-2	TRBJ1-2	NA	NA	CASSQDPPGLEGYTF	TGTGCCAGCAGCCAAGATCCCCCAGGACTCGAGGGCTACACCTTC
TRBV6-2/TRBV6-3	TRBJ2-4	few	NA	CASSPRKGGGKAKNIQYF	TGTGCCAGCAGTCCGAGGAAAGGGGGGGGCAAGGCCAAAAACATTCAGTACTTC
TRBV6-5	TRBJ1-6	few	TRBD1	CASSRQGVRSPLHF	TGTGCCAGCTCGAGACAGGGAGTTAGGTCACCCCTCCACTTT
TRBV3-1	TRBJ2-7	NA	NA	CASSQMGDYEQYF	TGTGCCAGCAGCCAAATGGGGGACTACGAGCAGTACTTC
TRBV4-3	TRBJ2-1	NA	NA	CASSQLTGTPYNEQFF	TGCGCCAGCAGCCAACTTACAGGGACCCCCTACAATGAGCAGTTCTTC
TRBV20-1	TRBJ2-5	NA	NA	CSAQDPTHGETQYF	TGCAGTGCTCAGGATCCAACCCATGGAGAGACCCAGTACTTC
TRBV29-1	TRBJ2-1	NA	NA	CSVEVPVDEQFF	TGCAGCGTTGAAGTTCCCGTGGATGAGCAGTTCTTC
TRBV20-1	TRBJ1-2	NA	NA	CSARDYGVYYGYTF	TGCAGTGCTAGAGATTACGGGGTTTACTATGGCTACACCTTC
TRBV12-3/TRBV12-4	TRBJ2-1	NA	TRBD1	CASSLGTVKLGNEQFF	TGTGCCAGCAGTTTGGGGACAGTTAAATTAGGCAATGAGCAGTTCTTC
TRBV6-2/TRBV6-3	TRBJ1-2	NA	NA	CASSDRRGLRGYTF	TGTGCCAGCAGTGACCGGAGGGGTCTAAGAGGCTACACCTTC
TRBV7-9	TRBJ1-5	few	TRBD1	CASSFGDRDNQPQHF	TGTGCCAGCAGCTTCGGAGACAGGGACAATCAGCCCCAGCATTTT
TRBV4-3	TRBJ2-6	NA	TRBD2	CASSQESSGGAAGANVPTF	TGCGCCAGCAGCCAAGAGAGTAGCGGGGGGGCCGCTGGGGCCAACGTCCCGACTTTC
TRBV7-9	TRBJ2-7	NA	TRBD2	CSSSLTSGNYEQYF	TGTTCCAGCAGCTTAACTAGCGGAAATTACGAGCAGTACTTC
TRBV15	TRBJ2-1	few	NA	CATSRGGGRTYNEQFF	TGTGCCACCAGCAGAGGTGGGGGTAGGACATACAATGAGCAGTTCTTC
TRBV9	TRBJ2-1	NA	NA	CASSVLSGLYNEQFF	TGTGCCAGCAGCGTCCTTTCGGGGCTATACAATGAGCAGTTCTTC
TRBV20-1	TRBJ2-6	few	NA	CSARVGTGSSAGANVLTF	TGCAGTGCTAGGGTAGGGACCGGATCCTCCGCTGGGGCCAACGTCCTGACTTTC
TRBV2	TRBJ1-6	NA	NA	CASKYNSPLHF	TGTGCCAGCAAATATAATTCACCCCTCCACTTT
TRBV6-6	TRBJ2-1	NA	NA	CASSYDRPSYNEQFF	TGTGCCAGCAGTTATGACAGGCCCTCCTACAATGAGCAGTTCTTC
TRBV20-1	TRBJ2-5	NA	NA	CSTREGPFEGEETQYF	TGCAGTACTAGAGAGGGTCCCTTCGAGGGGGAAGAGACCCAGTACTTC
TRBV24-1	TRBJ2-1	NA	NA	CATSDPEAGIDNEQFF	TGTGCCACCAGTGACCCAGAGGCGGGGATCGACAATGAGCAGTTCTTC
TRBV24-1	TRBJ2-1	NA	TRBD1	CATCLTGQGLNEQFF	TGTGCCACCTGTTTGACCGGACAGGGGTTGAATGAGCAGTTCTTC
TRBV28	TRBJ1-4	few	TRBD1	CASSGWRGQEEKLFF	TGTGCCAGCAGTGGTTGGAGGGGGCAAGAGGAAAAACTGTTTTTT
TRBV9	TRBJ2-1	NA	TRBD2	CASSARDYYNEQFF	TGTGCCAGCAGCGCCCGGGACTATTACAATGAGCAGTTCTTC
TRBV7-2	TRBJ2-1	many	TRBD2	CASSLISGGAAPLNEQFF	TGTGCCAGCAGCTTGATTAGCGGGGGGGCCGCCCCTCTCAATGAGCAGTTCTTC
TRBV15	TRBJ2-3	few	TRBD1	CATSRVRQGVDTQYF	TGTGCCACCAGCAGAGTAAGGCAGGGGGTAGATACGCAGTATTTT
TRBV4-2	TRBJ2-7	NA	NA	CASSQVEGSYCEQYF	TGTGCCAGCAGCCAAGTCGAGGGTTCATACTGCGAGCAGTACTTC
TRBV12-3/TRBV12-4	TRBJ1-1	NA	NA	CASSLAWTVDTEAFF	TGTGCCAGCAGTTTAGCCTGGACGGTGGACACTGAAGCTTTCTTT
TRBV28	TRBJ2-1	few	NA	CASNSPRVYNEQFF	TGTGCCAGCAACTCCCCCCGCGTATACAATGAGCAGTTCTTC